Here is one T cell receptor beta chain with its context. Antigen: not known. Germline and junction disagree at one end, which may indicate a read error. This sample is drawn from a study of T cells after yellow fever vaccination. On the study more broadly: The authors prepared low-cell-number fractions using SMART-Seq v4 Ultra Low Input.

The 5'RACE template-switching step produced TCR cDNA and added a universal primer site and UMIs. TCRdb analysed the 5' RACE reads with MiXCR anew, one entry per CDR3 protein. The sample holds 300,000 or so distinct CDR3 sequences; approximately 10% are singletons and the top ten take about 3.5%. General study findings and limits: Booster samples showed a return of most primary-vaccination clones (approximately 95% CD4, about 87% CD8).

Germline lookup yields CDR1 SGHTA and CDR2 FQGNSA. There are 15 residues in the CDR3. This sequence joins TRBV7-2 and TRBJ2-1; TRBD1 is a possible D gene (5 bases). The sample here was CD4+ T cells sorted from PBMCs, taken 5 days after the yellow fever booster vaccination. This receptor was identified in a man between 18 and 29 years old who received the YFV17D yellow fever vaccine. This CDR3 reads CASSLSRVSSNEQFF. The CDR3 region has the DNA TGTGCCAGCAGCTTAAGCAGGGTCTCCTCCAATGAGCAGTTCTTC.